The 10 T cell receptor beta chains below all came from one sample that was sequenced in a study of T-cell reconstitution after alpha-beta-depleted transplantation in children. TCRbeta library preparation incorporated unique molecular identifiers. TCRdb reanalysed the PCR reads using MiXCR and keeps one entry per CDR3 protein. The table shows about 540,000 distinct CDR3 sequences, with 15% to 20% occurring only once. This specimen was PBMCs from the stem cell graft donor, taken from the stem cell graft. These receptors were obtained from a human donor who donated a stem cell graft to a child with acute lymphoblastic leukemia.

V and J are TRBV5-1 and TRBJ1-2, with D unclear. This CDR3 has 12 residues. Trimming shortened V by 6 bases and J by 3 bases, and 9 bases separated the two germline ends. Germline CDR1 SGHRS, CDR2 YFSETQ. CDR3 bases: TGCGCCAGCATGGGAGCGGACTATGGCTACACCTTC. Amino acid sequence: CASMGADYGYTF.

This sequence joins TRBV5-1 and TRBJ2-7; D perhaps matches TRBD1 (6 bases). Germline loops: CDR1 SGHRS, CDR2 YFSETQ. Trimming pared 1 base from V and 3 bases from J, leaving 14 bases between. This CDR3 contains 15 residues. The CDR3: CASSLLAGDRYEQYF. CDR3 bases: TGCGCCAGCAGCTTGTTAGCAGGGGATCGCTACGAGCAGTACTTC.

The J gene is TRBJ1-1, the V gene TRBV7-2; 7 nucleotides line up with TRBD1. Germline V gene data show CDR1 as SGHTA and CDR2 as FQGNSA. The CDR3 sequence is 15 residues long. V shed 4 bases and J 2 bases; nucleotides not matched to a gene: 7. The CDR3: CASSYRTGPNTEAFF. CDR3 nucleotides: TGTGCCAGCAGCTACCGGACAGGCCCAAACACTGAAGCTTTCTTT.

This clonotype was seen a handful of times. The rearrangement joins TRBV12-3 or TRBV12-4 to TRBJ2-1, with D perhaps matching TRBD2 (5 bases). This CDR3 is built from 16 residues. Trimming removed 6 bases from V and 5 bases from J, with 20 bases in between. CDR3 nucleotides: TGTGCCAGCAGGAGACTACTAGAAGGCAGAAACAATGAGCAGTTCTTC. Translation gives CASRRLLEGRNNEQFF.

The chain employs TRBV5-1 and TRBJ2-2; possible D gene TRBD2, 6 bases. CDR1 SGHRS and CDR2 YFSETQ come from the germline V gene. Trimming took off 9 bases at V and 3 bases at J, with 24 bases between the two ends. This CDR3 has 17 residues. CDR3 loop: CATLGSGTPGDTGELFF. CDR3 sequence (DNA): TGCGCCACGCTCGGTTCCGGGACTCCGGGCGACACCGGGGAGCTGTTTTTT.

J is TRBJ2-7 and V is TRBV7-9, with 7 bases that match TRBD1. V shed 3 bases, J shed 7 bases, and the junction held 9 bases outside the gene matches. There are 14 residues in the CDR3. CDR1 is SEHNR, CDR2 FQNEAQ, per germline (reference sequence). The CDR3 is CASSFTTGVDEQYF. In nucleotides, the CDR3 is TGTGCCAGCAGCTTCACTACAGGGGTCGATGAGCAGTACTTC.

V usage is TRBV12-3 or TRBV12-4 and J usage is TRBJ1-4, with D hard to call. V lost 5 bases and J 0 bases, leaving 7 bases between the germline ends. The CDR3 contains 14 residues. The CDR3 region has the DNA TGTGCCAGCAGTATAGACGCAACTAATGAAAAACTGTTTTTT. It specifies CASSIDATNEKLFF.

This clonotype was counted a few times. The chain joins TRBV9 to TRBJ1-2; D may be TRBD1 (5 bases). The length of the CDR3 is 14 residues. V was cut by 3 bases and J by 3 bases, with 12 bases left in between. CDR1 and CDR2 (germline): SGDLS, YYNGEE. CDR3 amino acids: CASSAMGVHYGYTF. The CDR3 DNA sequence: TGTGCCAGCAGCGCCATGGGGGTTCACTATGGCTACACCTTC.

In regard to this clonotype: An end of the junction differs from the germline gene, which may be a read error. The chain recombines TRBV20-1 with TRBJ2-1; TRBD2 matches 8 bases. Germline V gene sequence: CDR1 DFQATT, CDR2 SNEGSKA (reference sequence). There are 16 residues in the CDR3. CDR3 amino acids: CCARFPGGFTGNEQFF. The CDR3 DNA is TGCTGTGCTAGATTTCCGGGAGGGTTCACGGGGAATGAGCAGTTCTTC.

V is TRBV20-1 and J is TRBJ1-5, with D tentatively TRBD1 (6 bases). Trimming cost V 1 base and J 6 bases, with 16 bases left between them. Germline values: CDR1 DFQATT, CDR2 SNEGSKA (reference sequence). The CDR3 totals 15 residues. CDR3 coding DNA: TGCAGTGCTAGAGCAACCGGACAGTGGGGTCAGCCCCAGCATTTT. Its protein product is CSARATGQWGQPQHF.